Following are 26 T cell receptor beta chains from one sample sequenced in a study of blood T cell repertoires in COVID-19. The data were produced by immunoSEQ multiplex PCR, yet TCRdb's version contains in-frame clones alone and is incomplete. There are some 300,000 clones in the sample; 88% occur only once, and around 1% lies in the top ten. The sequenced material came from PBMCs or T cells enriched from blood (not recorded which). All receptors derive from a woman aged 25-40 years who had recovered from COVID-19.

J is TRBJ2-7 and V is TRBV6-5, with 11 bases aligning to TRBD2. The CDR3 loop spans 14 amino acids. Germline V gene data show CDR1 as MNHEY and CDR2 as SVGAGI. Trimming removed 5 bases from V and 7 bases from J; junction bases left unmatched: 7. CDR3 bases: TGTGCCAGCAGTCTAGCGGGGGGCCCGGGGGAGCAGTACTTC. Its translation: CASSLAGGPGEQYF.

The chain is built from TRBV18 and TRBJ2-6; unclear D gene. Trimming pared 1 base from V and 2 bases from J, leaving 15 bases between. Germline CDR1 and CDR2: KGHSH and LQKENI. The CDR3 consists of 18 residues. CDR3 sequence reads: CASSPLAAESAGANVLTF. In DNA form, the CDR3 reads TGTGCCAGCTCACCACTGGCGGCCGAGAGTGCTGGGGCCAACGTCCTGACTTTC.

This chain uses TRBV10-1 with TRBJ2-1; perhaps TRBD2 as D (7 bases). CDR3 length: 15 residues. Trimming pared 0 bases from V and 7 bases from J, leaving 13 bases between. In germline, CDR1 is WNHNN, CDR2 SYGVQD (reference sequence). The DNA for the CDR3 is TGCGCCAGCAGTGAGTCGATCGGGGGGCGGAATGAGCAGTTCTTC. Residues: CASSESIGGRNEQFF.

This clone was observed a few times. The J gene is TRBJ1-2, the V gene TRBV29-1; D not certain. CDR1 and CDR2 (germline): SQVTM, ANQGSEA. CDR3 size: 14 residues. V was pared by 4 bases and J by 2 bases, with 14 bases between. The CDR3 reads CSVVPISRNYGYTF. CDR3 DNA sequence: TGCAGCGTTGTCCCAATTTCTAGAAACTATGGCTACACCTTC.

The gene calls are TRBV9 and TRBJ2-7; TRBD2 matches at 11 bases. Germline CDR1 reads SGDLS; CDR2 reads YYNGEE. The CDR3 has 15 residues. V dropped 2 bases and J dropped 5; count of bases not matched to a gene: 6. The CDR3, as DNA: TGTGCCAGCAGCGTTACTAGCGGGAGTATAAACGAGCAGTACTTC. As protein: CASSVTSGSINEQYF.

The chain links TRBV30 to TRBJ1-1, with TRBD1 as a possible D gene (5 bases). The CDR3 consists of 14 residues. V gave up 7 bases and J gave up 0 bases, with 15 bases separating them. Germline CDR1 and CDR2: GTSNPN and SVGIG (reference sequence). The CDR3 sequence: CAFKKTVLNTEAFF. The DNA of the CDR3 is TGTGCCTTCAAGAAGACAGTTTTGAACACTGAAGCTTTCTTT.

The chain carries TRBV10-3 and TRBJ1-2; TRBD1 matches at 7 bases. The CDR3 has 14 amino acids. Germline V lookup: CDR1 ENHRY, CDR2 SYGVKD. The V segment lost 0 bases and the J segment 4 bases; nucleotides outside the gene matches: 2. The chain's CDR3 is CAISESAGGYGYTF. In DNA, the CDR3 is TGTGCCATCAGTGAGTCGGCAGGGGGCTATGGCTACACCTTC.

The rearrangement links TRBV12-3 or TRBV12-4 to TRBJ1-1; unclear D gene. This CDR3 comprises 13 residues. With 6 bases removed from V and 1 base from J, the gap between germline ends came to 9 bases. The CDR3 reads CASSLGWNTEAFF. The CDR3 coding sequence is TGTGCCAGCAGCCTCGGGTGGAACACTGAAGCTTTCTTT.

This chain connects TRBV27 to TRBJ1-6; 7 bases fit TRBD1. The CDR3 length is 17 residues. V trimming: 6 bases; J trimming: 10 bases; junction bases outside the gene matches: 18. Germline assignment: CDR1 MNHEY and CDR2 SMNVEV (reference sequence). The CDR3 is CASSPRPGTVYGSPLHF. CDR3 in DNA: TGTGCCAGCAGCCCCCGTCCCGGGACAGTTTACGGATCACCCCTCCACTTT.

This sequence joins TRBV11-3 and TRBJ2-3; D is unclear. V was clipped by 4 bases and J by 4 bases, with 18 bases between them. Germline CDR1 is SGHNT and CDR2 is YENEEA. This CDR3 comprises 16 residues. CDR3 in DNA: TGTGCCAGCAGCTCGGTTAAGATTCAAATTGCAGATACGCAGTATTTT. It yields the protein CASSSVKIQIADTQYF. Filled out from reference TRBV11-3 and TRBJ2-3, the complete variable domain reads EAGVVQSPRYKIIEKKQPVAFWCNPISGHNTLYWYLQNLGQGPELLIRYENEEAVDDSQLPKDRFSAERLKGVDSTLKIQPAELGDSAVYLCASSSVKIQIADTQYFGPGTRLTVL.

This chain joins TRBV13 and TRBJ2-5, with a possible D match to TRBD2 (7 bases). CDR1 PRHDT and CDR2 FYEKMQ come from the germline V gene (reference sequence). The CDR3 is 15 residues long. Trimming left V 2 bases short and J 3 bases short, with 13 bases between. The CDR3 bases are TGTGCCAGCAGCTTAAAGGGGGGGTGGAAAGAGACCCAGTACTTC. Amino acid sequence: CASSLKGGWKETQYF.

The chain employs TRBV5-1 and TRBJ1-4; a weak D match, TRBD1 (6 bases). Germline V gene data show CDR1 as SGHRS and CDR2 as YFSETQ. The ends were cut back, 1 base at V and 6 bases at J, with 10 bases in the middle. The CDR3 spans 14 residues. The CDR3 reads CASSLRGLDEKLFF. Written as DNA, the CDR3 is TGCGCCAGCAGCTTGAGGGGGTTGGATGAAAAACTGTTTTTT.

The chain carries TRBV7-3 and TRBJ2-5; 7 bases align to TRBD1. Per the germline V gene, CDR1 is SGHTA and CDR2 is FQGTGA. With 2 bases clipped from V and 3 bases from J, the junction kept 0 bases outside the gene matches. The CDR3 is 13 amino acids. CDR3 region: CASSLGTEETQYF. CDR3 nucleotides: TGTGCCAGCAGCTTAGGGACAGAAGAGACCCAGTACTTC.

The rearrangement links TRBV28 to TRBJ2-7; D is perhaps TRBD2 (6 bases). The V end was cut by 6 bases, the J end by 2 bases, with 17 bases between. The CDR3 is made up of 15 amino acids. Germline-derived CDR1 and CDR2 are MDHEN and SYDVKM. In DNA form, the CDR3 reads TGTGCCAGCAGGGAGCAGGGACTTCCGACCTACGAGCAGTACTTC. This codes for CASREQGLPTYEQYF.

This sequence joins TRBV7-8 and TRBJ1-1; possibly TRBD1 for D (6 bases). Trimming took off 2 bases at V and 5 bases at J, with 21 bases between the two ends. Germline loops: CDR1 SGHVS, CDR2 FQNEAQ. The CDR3 runs 17 residues. DNA of the CDR3: TGTGCCAGCAGCTTAAGGGGTTCCAAGACAGGACGAACTGAAGCTTTCTTT. Translated, it gives CASSLRGSKTGRTEAFF.

This clone has more than one count but fewer than ten. The CDR3 bases are TGCCCGGAGGACGGAAACACCATATATTTT. Residues: CPEDGNTIYF. This chain joins TRBV20-1 and TRBJ1-3, with D uncertain. From germline, CDR1 is DFQATT and CDR2 SNEGSKA (reference sequence). This CDR3 region has 10 residues.

As concerns this clone: Other DNA sequences in the same sample also yield this CDR3. The genes are TRBV13 and TRBJ2-7, with D maybe TRBD2 (6 bases). Per the germline V gene, CDR1 is PRHDT and CDR2 is FYEKMQ (reference sequence). This CDR3 comprises 13 residues. Trimming took 3 bases from V and 0 from J, leaving 6 bases between them. This chain's CDR3 is CASSFGGSYEQYF. The CDR3 DNA is TGTGCCAGCAGCTTCGGGGGCTCCTACGAGCAGTACTTC.

The rearrangement links TRBV19 to TRBJ1-5; D possibly corresponds to TRBD1 (6 bases). Germline assignment: CDR1 LNHDA and CDR2 SQIVND (reference sequence). CDR3 length: 15 amino acids. V shed 6 bases and J shed 4 bases, with 16 bases lying between them. The CDR3 nucleotides read TGTGCCAGTAGCATGGCAGGGGTACCGAATCAGCCCCAGCATTTT. It specifies CASSMAGVPNQPQHF.

J is TRBJ1-1 and V is TRBV6-5, with TRBD1 matching over 7 bases. CDR1 and CDR2 (germline): MNHEY, SVGAGI. CDR3 length: 13 amino acids. The J segment lost 4 bases and the V segment lost 6 bases, leaving 5 bases of the junction unmatched. CDR3 loop: CASSSQGITEAFF. The CDR3 region has the DNA TGTGCCAGCAGCTCACAGGGGATCACTGAAGCTTTCTTT.

This clone showed up just a few times. V is TRBV5-1 and J is TRBJ1-3; TRBD1 is a possible D gene (6 bases). There are 15 residues in the CDR3. Germline V gene data show CDR1 as SGHRS and CDR2 as YFSETQ. With 4 bases removed from V and 0 bases from J, the gap between germline ends came to 11 bases. The CDR3 reads CASSPGQLSGNTIYF. CDR3 bases: TGCGCCAGCAGCCCTGGACAGCTCTCTGGAAACACCATATATTTT.

The chain uses TRBV19 and TRBJ1-4, with TRBD1 as a possible D gene (5 bases). In germline, CDR1 is LNHDA, CDR2 SQIVND (reference sequence). This CDR3 contains 15 residues. V gave up 4 bases and J gave up 0 bases, with 9 bases separating them. The CDR3 loop is CASSKWGATNEKLFF. DNA of the CDR3: TGTGCCAGTAGTAAGTGGGGGGCAACTAATGAAAAACTGTTTTTT.

The rearrangement links TRBV27 to TRBJ2-2; TRBD1 matches 9 bases. CDR1 and CDR2 from the germline V gene are MNHEY and SMNVEV (reference sequence). The CDR3 totals 15 residues. After removal of 8 bases from V and 6 bases from J, the junction contained 10 bases not matched to a gene. The CDR3 is CASRTGVRAPGELFF. The CDR3 DNA sequence: TGTGCCAGCCGGACAGGGGTTAGAGCGCCCGGGGAGCTGTTTTTT.

The rearrangement links TRBV28 to TRBJ1-5; tentatively, D is TRBD1 (6 bases). The CDR3 has 18 amino acids. Trimming took off 2 bases at V and 4 bases at J, with 21 bases between the two ends. In germline, CDR1 is MDHEN, CDR2 SYDVKM. CDR3 loop: CASSLQKQGQRRNQPQHF. The CDR3 DNA reads TGTGCCAGCAGTTTACAGAAGCAGGGGCAACGGAGAAATCAGCCCCAGCATTTT.

The CDR3 sequence: CASSLEIAGDFSEQFF. DNA of the CDR3: TGTGCCAGCAGCCTAGAAATAGCGGGGGATTTTAGCGAGCAGTTCTTC. The chain links TRBV7-6 to TRBJ2-1; TRBD2 matches at 9 bases. The V gene's germline CDR1 is SGHVS and CDR2 FNYEAQ. This CDR3 contains 16 residues. With V trimmed by 5 bases and J by 10 bases, 15 bases remained unmatched.

In this sample, this clone turned up a few times. This rearrangement joins TRBV12-3 or TRBV12-4 to TRBJ1-2; D call uncertain. The CDR3 is made up of 13 amino acids. V was shortened by 6 bases and J by 3 bases, with 11 bases between the two germline ends. Written as DNA, the CDR3 is TGTGCCAGCAGCCCGGGTTGGTACTATGGCTACACCTTC. Translated: CASSPGWYYGYTF.

The chain combines TRBV28 with TRBJ1-1; D not resolved. This CDR3 is 13 amino acids long. Per germline, CDR1 MDHEN and CDR2 SYDVKM. Trimming cost V 3 bases and J 5 bases, with 10 bases left between them. CDR3 protein: CASSFRTQTEAFF. CDR3 coding DNA: TGTGCCAGCAGTTTTAGAACCCAAACTGAAGCTTTCTTT.